These 26 T cell receptor beta chains were sequenced from one sample in a study of T cell responses to AZD1222 COVID-19 vaccine. Assay used: immunoSEQ multiplex PCR; TCRdb lists only in-frame clones, some missing. The table shows about 150,000 clones, with approximately 85% occurring only once. The source was peripheral blood, collected on day 0 of AZD1222 vaccination. Every receptor here comes from an adult in good health.

The genes are TRBV3-1 (or the pseudogene TRBV3-2) and TRBJ1-3; D unclear. CDR1 LGHDT and CDR2 YNNKEL come from the germline V gene (reference sequence). The length of the CDR3 is 13 residues. V lost 0 bases to trimming and J lost 4 bases, with 4 bases between them. The CDR3 coding sequence is TGTGCCAGCAGCCAAGAAAGGGGAAACACCATATATTTT. This codes for CASSQERGNTIYF.

The rearrangement links TRBV19 to TRBJ1-6; TRBD1 matches 8 bases. The germline gives CDR1 LNHDA, CDR2 SQIVND (reference sequence). The CDR3 loop spans 17 amino acids. V shed 7 bases, J shed 0 bases, and the junction held 8 bases outside the gene matches. The CDR3 DNA is TGTGCCAGTATAGACAGGGGTCTGTTCTCCTATAATTCACCCCTCCACTTT. Protein product: CASIDRGLFSYNSPLHF.

This chain joins TRBV19 and TRBJ1-2; maybe TRBD1 (5 bases). The V end lost 6 bases, the J end lost 2 bases, and 10 bases lay between the germline ends. This CDR3 comprises 13 residues. Germline CDR1 LNHDA, CDR2 SQIVND (reference sequence). CDR3 amino acids: CASRPGGNYGYTF. The CDR3 DNA is TGTGCCAGTAGGCCGGGGGGGAACTATGGCTACACCTTC.

This chain joins TRBV7-7 and TRBJ2-1; the match to TRBD1 covers 10 bases. The ends lost 5 bases at V and 7 bases at J; junction bases unmatched: 8. The CDR3 is 15 amino acids. Germline V gene data show CDR1 as SSHAT and CDR2 as FNYEAQ (reference sequence). CDR3 region: CASSPDRGLSNEQFF. The CDR3 DNA reads TGTGCCAGCAGCCCCGACAGGGGGCTTTCGAATGAGCAGTTCTTC.

CDR3: CASSLGDPTF. The DNA of the CDR3 is TGTGCCAGCAGTTTGGGGGACCCGACCTTC. The chain has TRBV6-5 and TRBJ1-2; D may be TRBD1 (5 bases). Trimming stripped 4 bases from V and 14 bases from J, with 11 bases between. Germline values: CDR1 MNHEY, CDR2 SVGAGI. This CDR3 contains 10 residues.

In this sample, this clone turned up once. The J gene is TRBJ2-2, the V gene TRBV19; D is ambiguous. Trimming shortened V by 0 bases and J by 8 bases, and 13 bases separated the two germline ends. The germline V gene encodes CDR1 LNHDA and CDR2 SQIVND (reference sequence). The CDR3 is 15 amino acids. The CDR3 region has the DNA TGTGCCAGTAGTATAGACTTACTTTCAGGAGGGGAGCTGTTTTTT. Its translation: CASSIDLLSGGELFF. The full variable domain, rest sourced from reference TRBV19 and TRBJ2-2, is DGGITQSPKYLFRKEGQNVTLSCEQNLNHDAMYWYRQDPGQGLRLIYYSQIVNDFQKGDIAEGYSVSREKKESFPLTVTSAQKNPTAFYLCASSIDLLSGGELFFGEGSRLTVL.

This chain joins TRBV6-1 and TRBJ2-7; D gene uncertain. The CDR3 covers 15 residues. The V and J ends lost 2 bases and 4 bases respectively, with 15 bases between them. Germline CDR1 MNHNS, CDR2 SASEGT. Here the CDR3 DNA reads TGTGCCAGCAGTGAACAAGGGCTTTCGGAATACGAGCAGTACTTC. Translated: CASSEQGLSEYEQYF.

The chain links TRBV4-1 to TRBJ1-3; D is possibly TRBD1 (5 bases). This CDR3 is 17 amino acids long. Germline assignment: CDR1 MGHRA and CDR2 YSYEKL. V lost 0 bases and J lost 0, with 12 bases in between. The CDR3 sequence: CASSQDRSGGSGNTIYF. CDR3 nucleotides: TGCGCCAGCAGCCAAGATAGGTCGGGGGGCTCTGGAAACACCATATATTTT.

This clone was counted once. The chain joins TRBV4-2 to TRBJ2-3; TRBD2 matches at 10 bases. Trimming took 4 bases from V and 5 from J; bases not matched to a gene: 6. The V gene's germline CDR1 is LGHNA and CDR2 YNFKEQ. This CDR3 spans 15 amino acids. The chain's CDR3 is CASSPSRTSGDTQYF. For the CDR3, the DNA is TGTGCCAGCAGCCCGAGCCGGACTAGCGGAGATACGCAGTATTTT.

The gene calls are TRBV4-2 and TRBJ2-7; possibly TRBD2 for D (6 bases). The V end was cut by 5 bases, the J end by 0 bases, with 14 bases between. Germline V gene sequence: CDR1 LGHNA, CDR2 YNFKEQ. The CDR3 extends over 15 amino acids. The CDR3 sequence: CASSTLAGSSYEQYF. The CDR3 bases are TGTGCCAGCAGCACCTTGGCGGGGAGCTCCTACGAGCAGTACTTC.

The J gene is TRBJ1-2, the V gene TRBV7-2; TRBD1 might be the D (5 bases). The germline V gene encodes CDR1 SGHTA and CDR2 FQGNSA. V gave up 1 base and J gave up 7 bases, with 10 bases separating them. The CDR3 consists of 13 residues. The CDR3 region is CASSLGREGGYTF. In nucleotides, the CDR3 is TGTGCCAGCAGCTTAGGCAGGGAAGGTGGCTACACCTTC.

This clone was found once. The chain combines TRBV12-3 or TRBV12-4 with TRBJ2-7, with 8 bases lining up with TRBD1. Unmatched junction bases numbered 7, after V lost 6 bases and J lost 6 bases. This CDR3 region has 13 residues. The chain's CDR3 is CASRDRVLTEQYF. In DNA form, the CDR3 reads TGTGCCAGCAGGGACAGGGTCCTAACCGAGCAGTACTTC.

The chain has TRBV10-2 and TRBJ1-1, with D hard to call. CDR1 WSHSY and CDR2 SAAADI come from the germline V gene. V lost 4 bases and J 6 bases, leaving 12 bases between the germline ends. The CDR3 runs to 13 residues. The CDR3 spells CASSVFKAAEAFF. DNA of the CDR3: TGCGCCAGCAGTGTGTTTAAGGCAGCTGAAGCTTTCTTT.

The chain uses TRBV28 and TRBJ2-1; 8 bases match TRBD2. CDR1 and CDR2 (germline): MDHEN, SYDVKM. V lost 7 bases, J lost 4 bases, and 18 bases stayed unmatched. The CDR3 has 18 residues. This CDR3 is CASTTPPGSAGGYNEQFF. The CDR3 nucleotides read TGTGCCAGCACTACCCCACCCGGCTCGGCGGGGGGATACAATGAGCAGTTCTTC.

This chain links TRBV11-2 with TRBJ2-1; tentative D call: TRBD1 (6 bases). V lost 1 base to trimming and J lost 4 bases, with 17 bases between them. The CDR3 is 17 amino acids. Germline V gene data show CDR1 as SGHAT and CDR2 as FQNNGV. The CDR3 here is CASSLVGGSGAYNEQFF. In nucleotides, the CDR3 is TGTGCCAGCAGCTTAGTAGGGGGTTCAGGAGCATACAATGAGCAGTTCTTC.

The rearrangement joins TRBV12-3 or TRBV12-4 to TRBJ1-1; TRBD1 is a possible D gene (5 bases). CDR3 length equals 13 residues. V was shortened by 5 bases and J by 5 bases, with 12 bases between the two germline ends. Written as DNA, the CDR3 is TGTGCCAGCAGTCGAGAAGGGGAGACTGAAGCTTTCTTT. The encoded protein is CASSREGETEAFF.

The chain recombines TRBV5-1 with TRBJ2-7, with TRBD1 matching over 7 bases. The CDR3 totals 12 residues. J was trimmed by 7 bases and V by 2 bases; bases with no gene match: 3. Looked up from germline, CDR1 is SGHRS and CDR2 is YFSETQ. CDR3 bases: TGCGCCAGCAGCTTACAGGGGATGGAGCAGTACTTC. This translates into CASSLQGMEQYF. Filled out from reference TRBV5-1 and TRBJ2-7, the complete variable domain reads KAGVTQTPRYLIKTRGQQVTLSCSPISGHRSVSWYQQTPGQGLQFLFEYFSETQRNKGNFPGRFSGRQFSNSRSEMNVSTLELGDSALYLCASSLQGMEQYFGPGTRLTVT.

This chain joins TRBV18 and TRBJ2-6; unclear D gene. Germline V gene sequence: CDR1 KGHSH, CDR2 LQKENI. The CDR3 contains 15 residues. With 5 bases removed from V and 2 bases from J, the gap between germline ends came to 10 bases. The CDR3 loop is CASSAAAPGANVLTF. The CDR3 bases are TGTGCCAGCTCAGCCGCCGCCCCTGGGGCCAACGTCCTGACTTTC.

V usage is TRBV30 and J usage is TRBJ2-1; no clear D gene. This CDR3 contains 12 residues. Germline V lookup: CDR1 GTSNPN, CDR2 SVGIG (reference sequence). The CDR3 DNA is TGTGCGGCTTCAGAGTACTACAATGAGCAGTTCTTC. It codes for CAASEYYNEQFF.

The V and J genes are TRBV29-1 and TRBJ2-7; no definite D call. This CDR3 is built from 12 residues. V was cut by 4 bases and J by 3 bases, with 10 bases left in between. Germline CDR1 reads SQVTM; CDR2 reads ANQGSEA. CDR3 in amino acids: CSVGPDNYEQYF. The CDR3 region has the DNA TGCAGCGTTGGGCCCGACAACTACGAGCAGTACTTC.

V gene TRBV29-1 combines with J gene TRBJ2-7; 8 bases line up with TRBD1. The CDR3 spans 13 residues. From germline, CDR1 is SQVTM and CDR2 ANQGSEA. V dropped 3 bases and J dropped 2; count of bases not matched to a gene: 3. CDR3 bases: TGCAGCGTTGACGAACAGGGGGCCTACGAGCAGTACTTC. Its translation is CSVDEQGAYEQYF.

This chain uses TRBV7-2 with TRBJ1-3, with TRBD1 as a possible D gene (6 bases). The germline V gene has CDR1 SGHTA and CDR2 FQGNSA. The CDR3 contains 15 residues. V was trimmed by 5 bases and J by 2 bases, leaving 13 bases between them. The CDR3 nucleotides are TGTGCCAGCAGCCCGACGGGGGGGCCTGGAAACACCATATATTTT. Translated: CASSPTGGPGNTIYF.

V gene TRBV6-5 combines with J gene TRBJ2-7; D is ambiguous. This CDR3 spans 16 amino acids. Germline V CDR1 and CDR2: MNHEY, SVGAGI. The V and J ends lost 0 bases and 0 bases respectively, with 12 bases between them. The DNA for the CDR3 is TGTGCCAGCAGTTACTCCATGCGGCCTGGCTCCTACGAGCAGTACTTC. As protein: CASSYSMRPGSYEQYF.

The J gene is TRBJ2-7, the V gene TRBV18, with 7 bases matching TRBD2. CDR1 and CDR2 from the germline V gene are KGHSH and LQKENI. The CDR3 has 15 residues. The V gene end was trimmed by 3 bases and the J gene end by 6 bases; junction bases not matched to a gene: 11. CDR3 DNA sequence: TGTGCCAGCTCACCGGGGGGGGTAGAGATGAGCGAGCAGTACTTC. This sequence encodes CASSPGGVEMSEQYF.

The rearrangement joins TRBV3-1 (or the pseudogene TRBV3-2) to TRBJ1-1, with 10 bases identical to TRBD1. There are 17 residues in the CDR3. V shed 4 bases and J 3 bases; nucleotides not matched to a gene: 11. CDR1 is LGHDT and CDR2 is YNNKEL in the germline V gene (reference sequence). CDR3 amino acids: CASSLGTGDLSYTEAFF. The CDR3 DNA reads TGTGCCAGCAGCCTGGGGACAGGGGACCTTTCTTACACTGAAGCTTTCTTT.

The rearrangement uses TRBV6-5 and TRBJ2-1; 7 bases align to TRBD2. J lost 1 base, V lost 8 bases, and 2 bases had no gene match. CDR1 is MNHEY, CDR2 SVGAGI, per germline. The CDR3 contains 13 residues. The CDR3 protein is CASRLASYNEQFF. DNA for the CDR3: TGTGCCAGCCGACTAGCTTCCTACAATGAGCAGTTCTTC.